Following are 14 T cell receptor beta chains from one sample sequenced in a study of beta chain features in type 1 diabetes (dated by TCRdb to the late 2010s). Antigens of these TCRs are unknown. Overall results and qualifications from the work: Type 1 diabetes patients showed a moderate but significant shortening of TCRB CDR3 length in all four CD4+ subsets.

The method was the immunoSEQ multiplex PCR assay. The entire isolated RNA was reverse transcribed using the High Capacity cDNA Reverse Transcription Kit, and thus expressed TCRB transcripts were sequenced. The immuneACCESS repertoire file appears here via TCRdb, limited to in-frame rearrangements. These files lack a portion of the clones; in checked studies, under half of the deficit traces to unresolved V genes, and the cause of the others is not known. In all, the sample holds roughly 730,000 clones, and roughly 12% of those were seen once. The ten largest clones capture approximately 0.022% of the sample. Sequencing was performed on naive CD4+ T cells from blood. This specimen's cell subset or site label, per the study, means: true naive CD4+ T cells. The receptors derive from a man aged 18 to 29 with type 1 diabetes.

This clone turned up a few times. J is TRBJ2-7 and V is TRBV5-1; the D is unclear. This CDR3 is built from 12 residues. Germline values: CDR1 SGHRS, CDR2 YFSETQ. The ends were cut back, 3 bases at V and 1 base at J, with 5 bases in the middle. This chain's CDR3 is CASSSQSYEQYF. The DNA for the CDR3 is TGCGCCAGCAGCTCTCAATCCTACGAGCAGTACTTC.

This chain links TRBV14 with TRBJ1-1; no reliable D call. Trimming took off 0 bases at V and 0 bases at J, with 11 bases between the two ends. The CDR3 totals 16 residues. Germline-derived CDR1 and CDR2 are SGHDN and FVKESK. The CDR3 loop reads CASSQETPRVNTEAFF. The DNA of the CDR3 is TGTGCCAGCAGCCAAGAAACCCCCAGAGTGAACACTGAAGCTTTCTTT.

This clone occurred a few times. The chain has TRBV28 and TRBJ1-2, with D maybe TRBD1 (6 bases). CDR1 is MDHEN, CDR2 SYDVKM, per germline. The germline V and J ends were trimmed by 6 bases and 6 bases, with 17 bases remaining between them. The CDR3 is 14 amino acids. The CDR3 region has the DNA TGTGCCAGCAGCCCTCCCCTCAGGGGCCATGGCTACACCTTC. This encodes CASSPPLRGHGYTF.

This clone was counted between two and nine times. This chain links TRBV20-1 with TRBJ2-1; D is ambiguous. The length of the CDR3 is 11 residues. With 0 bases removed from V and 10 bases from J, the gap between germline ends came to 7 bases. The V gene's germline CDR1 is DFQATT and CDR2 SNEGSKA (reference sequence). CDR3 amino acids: CSARDRLEQFF. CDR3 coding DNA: TGCAGTGCTAGAGATCGTCTGGAGCAGTTCTTC.

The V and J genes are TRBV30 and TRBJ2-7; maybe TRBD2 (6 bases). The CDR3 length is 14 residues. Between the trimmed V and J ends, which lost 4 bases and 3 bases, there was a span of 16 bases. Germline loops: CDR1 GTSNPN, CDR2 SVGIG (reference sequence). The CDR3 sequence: CAWNRRGDYYEQYF. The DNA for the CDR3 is TGTGCCTGGAATCGGAGGGGCGACTACTACGAGCAGTACTTC.

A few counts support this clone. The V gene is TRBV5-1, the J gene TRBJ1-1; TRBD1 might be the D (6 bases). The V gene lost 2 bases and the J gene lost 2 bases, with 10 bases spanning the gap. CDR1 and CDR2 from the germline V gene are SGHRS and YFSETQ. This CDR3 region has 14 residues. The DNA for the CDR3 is TGCGCCAGCAGCTTACAGGGAGACAACACTGAAGCTTTCTTT. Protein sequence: CASSLQGDNTEAFF.

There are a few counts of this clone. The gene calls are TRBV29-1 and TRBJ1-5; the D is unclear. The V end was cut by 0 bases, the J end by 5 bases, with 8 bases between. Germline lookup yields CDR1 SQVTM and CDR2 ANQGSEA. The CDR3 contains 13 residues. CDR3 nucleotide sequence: TGCAGCGTTGAAGAGGCGGGAGATCAGCCCCAGCATTTT. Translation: CSVEEAGDQPQHF.

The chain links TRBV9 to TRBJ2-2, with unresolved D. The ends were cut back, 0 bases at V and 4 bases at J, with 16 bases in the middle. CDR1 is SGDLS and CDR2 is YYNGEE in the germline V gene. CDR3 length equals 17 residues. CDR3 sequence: CASSVAVHGPTTGELFF. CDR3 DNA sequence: TGTGCCAGCAGCGTAGCAGTCCATGGGCCGACCACCGGGGAGCTGTTTTTT. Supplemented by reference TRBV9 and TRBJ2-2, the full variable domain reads DSGVTQTPKHLITATGQRVTLRCSPRSGDLSVYWYQQSLDQGLQFLIQYYNGEERAKGNILERFSAQQFPDLHSELNLSSLELGDSALYFCASSVAVHGPTTGELFFGEGSRLTVL.

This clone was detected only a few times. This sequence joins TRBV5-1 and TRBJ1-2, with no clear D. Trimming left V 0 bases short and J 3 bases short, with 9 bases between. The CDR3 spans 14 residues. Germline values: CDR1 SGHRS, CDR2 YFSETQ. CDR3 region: CASSLAAADYGYTF. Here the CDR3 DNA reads TGCGCCAGCAGCTTGGCCGCCGCGGACTATGGCTACACCTTC.

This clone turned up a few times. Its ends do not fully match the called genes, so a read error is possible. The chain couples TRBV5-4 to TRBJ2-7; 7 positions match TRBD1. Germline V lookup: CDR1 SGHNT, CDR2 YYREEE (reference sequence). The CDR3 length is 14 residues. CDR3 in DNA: TGTGCCAGCAGTTTGGACAGGAGAATCTACGAGCAGTACTTC. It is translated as CASSLDRRIYEQYF.

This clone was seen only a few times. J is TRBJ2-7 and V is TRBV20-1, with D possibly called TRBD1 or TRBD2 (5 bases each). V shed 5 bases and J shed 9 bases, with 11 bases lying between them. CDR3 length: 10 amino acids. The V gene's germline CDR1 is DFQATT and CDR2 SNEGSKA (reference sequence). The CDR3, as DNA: TGCAGTGCTGTTCAGGGACCGCAGTACTTC. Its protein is CSAVQGPQYF.

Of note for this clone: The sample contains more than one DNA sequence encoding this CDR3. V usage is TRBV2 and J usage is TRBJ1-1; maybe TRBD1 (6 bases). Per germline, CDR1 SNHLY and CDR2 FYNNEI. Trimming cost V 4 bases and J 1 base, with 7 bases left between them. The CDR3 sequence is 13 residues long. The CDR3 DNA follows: TGTGCCAGCAGTGTACAGGGGAACACTGAAGCTTTCTTT. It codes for CASSVQGNTEAFF. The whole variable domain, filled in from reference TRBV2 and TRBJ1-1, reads EPEVTQTPSHQVTQMGQEVILRCVPISNHLYFYWYRQILGQKVEFLVSFYNNEISEKSEIFDDQFSVERPDGSNFTLKIRSTKLEDSAMYFCASSVQGNTEAFFGQGTRLTVV.

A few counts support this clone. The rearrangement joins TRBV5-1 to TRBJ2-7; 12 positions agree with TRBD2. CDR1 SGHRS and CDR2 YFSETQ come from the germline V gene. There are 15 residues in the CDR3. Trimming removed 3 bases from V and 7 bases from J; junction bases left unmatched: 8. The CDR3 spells CASSSWTSGVGEQYF. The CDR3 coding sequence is TGCGCCAGCAGCTCATGGACTAGCGGGGTAGGAGAGCAGTACTTC.

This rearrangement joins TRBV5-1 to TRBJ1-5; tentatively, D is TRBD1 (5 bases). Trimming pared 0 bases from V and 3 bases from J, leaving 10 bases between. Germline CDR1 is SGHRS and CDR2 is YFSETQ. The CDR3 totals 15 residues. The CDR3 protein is CASSLGQTFNQPQHF. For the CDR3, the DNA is TGCGCCAGCAGCTTGGGACAGACATTCAATCAGCCCCAGCATTTT. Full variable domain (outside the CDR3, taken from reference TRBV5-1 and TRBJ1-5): KAGVTQTPRYLIKTRGQQVTLSCSPISGHRSVSWYQQTPGQGLQFLFEYFSETQRNKGNFPGRFSGRQFSNSRSEMNVSTLELGDSALYLCASSLGQTFNQPQHFGDGTRLSIL.